The 27 T cell receptor beta chains below were found in one sample sequenced in a study of beta chain features in type 1 diabetes. Study-level results: Significant though moderate, a shortening of TCRB CDR3s appeared in all four CD4+ subsets of Type 1 diabetes patients.

Their cognate antigens are unknown. Every bit of the isolated RNA underwent reverse transcription, so sequencing read expressed TCRB transcripts. TCRdb keeps only in-frame clones here, not all; method: immunoSEQ multiplex PCR. The sample lists around 110,000 clones; around 17% were seen once. The sequencing sample was made of central memory CD4+ T cells from blood. The receptor source for this set is a man aged 25 to 40 with type 1 diabetes.

The chain joins TRBV11-3 to TRBJ2-5; possibly TRBD1 for D (6 bases). CDR1 SGHNT and CDR2 YENEEA come from the germline V gene. The CDR3 covers 15 residues. With 0 bases removed from V and 1 base from J, the gap between germline ends came to 9 bases. The CDR3 coding sequence is TGTGCCAGCAGCTTAGATTGGGGGCTCCAAGAGACCCAGTACTTC. Amino acids: CASSLDWGLQETQYF.

This clone was detected a few times. The V call is TRBV5-4, the J call TRBJ2-7, with D unresolved. Germline V CDR1 and CDR2: SGHNT, YYREEE (reference sequence). Trimming took 0 bases from V and 0 from J, leaving 7 bases between them. This CDR3 has 14 amino acids. CDR3 sequence (DNA): TGTGCCAGCAGCTTGGGGCAACACTCCTACGAGCAGTACTTC. This sequence encodes CASSLGQHSYEQYF.

This clone showed up just a few times. The V call is TRBV7-9, the J call TRBJ2-7; 7 bases agree with TRBD1. CDR1 and CDR2 from the germline V gene are SEHNR and FQNEAQ (reference sequence). V was pared by 5 bases and J by 2 bases, with 6 bases of the junction left unmatched. This CDR3 is built from 14 residues. In DNA form, the CDR3 reads TGTGCCAGCAGCCCCGGGACAGTTACCTACGAGCAGTACTTC. Translating it yields CASSPGTVTYEQYF.

This chain joins TRBV6-5 and TRBJ1-4; D is unclear. V was pared by 0 bases and J by 7 bases, with 9 bases between. Germline V lookup: CDR1 MNHEY, CDR2 SVGAGI. This CDR3 region has 14 residues. CDR3 residues: CASSYSIQVEKLFF. As DNA, the CDR3 is TGTGCCAGCAGTTACTCGATCCAGGTTGAAAAACTGTTTTTT.

This rearrangement joins TRBV4-2 to TRBJ2-1; 9 bases map to TRBD2. Looked up from germline, CDR1 is LGHNA and CDR2 is YNFKEQ. There are 17 residues in the CDR3. The J segment lost 3 bases and the V segment lost 0 bases, leaving 6 bases of the junction unmatched. CDR3 sequence: CASSQEGSSGDYNEQFF. The CDR3 region has the DNA TGTGCCAGCAGCCAAGAAGGGTCTAGCGGGGACTACAATGAGCAGTTCTTC.

This clone was seen more than once but under ten times. This chain uses TRBV10-3 with TRBJ1-5; perhaps TRBD1 as D (6 bases). The CDR3 spans 16 residues. The germline V gene encodes CDR1 ENHRY and CDR2 SYGVKD. With 5 bases removed from V and 0 bases from J, the gap between germline ends came to 14 bases. The CDR3 loop is CAISSQGILSNQPQHF. As DNA, the CDR3 is TGTGCCATCAGTTCACAGGGAATCCTTAGCAATCAGCCCCAGCATTTT.

For the CDR3, the DNA is TGCGCCAGCAGTCAACCTAGGGACCAAGAGACCCAGTACTTC. This codes for CASSQPRDQETQYF. The genes are TRBV23-1 and TRBJ2-5; D is unresolved. TRBV23-1 is an ORF; its function is uncertain. Trimming took 2 bases from V and 0 from J, leaving 7 bases between them. The CDR3 length is 14 residues.

The V gene is TRBV6-5, the J gene TRBJ2-7; 7 bases map to TRBD1. There are 16 residues in the CDR3. V lost 2 bases to trimming and J lost 5 bases; unmatched junction nucleotides: 12. The germline CDR1 and CDR2 sequences are MNHEY and SVGAGI. As DNA, the CDR3 is TGTGCCAGCAGTTACGAGCGCCCTGGGACAGCCCACGAGCAGTACTTC. Its protein product is CASSYERPGTAHEQYF.

V is TRBV5-4 and J is TRBJ2-1, with D possibly TRBD2 on 6 matching bases. V lost 3 bases to trimming and J lost 3 bases, with 16 bases between them. The CDR3 contains 16 residues. The germline gives CDR1 SGHNT, CDR2 YYREEE (reference sequence). The CDR3 reads CASSSGLGGFYNEQFF. CDR3 coding DNA: TGTGCCAGCAGCTCTGGTCTCGGAGGGTTCTACAATGAGCAGTTCTTC.

The chain employs TRBV4-1 and TRBJ1-4; TRBD1 matches at 9 bases. The ends lost 6 bases at V and 0 bases at J; junction bases unmatched: 2. The germline CDR1 and CDR2 sequences are MGHRA and YSYEKL. The CDR3 has 15 amino acids. The CDR3: CASRRQGATNEKLFF. The CDR3 DNA follows: TGCGCCAGCAGGAGACAGGGGGCAACTAATGAAAAACTGTTTTTT.

The chain has TRBV6-6 and TRBJ2-3; maybe TRBD1 (6 bases). Germline-derived CDR1 and CDR2 are MNHNY and SVGAGI (reference sequence). Deletions cut 11 bases from V and 2 bases from J, with 20 bases between. The CDR3 sequence is 15 residues long. The CDR3 is CAVMRRSGVTDTQYF. Here the CDR3 DNA reads TGTGCCGTAATGCGACGGTCAGGGGTCACAGATACGCAGTATTTT.

The chain has TRBV5-1 and TRBJ1-4; D is uncertain. The CDR3 has 15 residues. V lost 0 bases and J lost 4, with 10 bases in between. CDR1 and CDR2 (germline): SGHRS, YFSETQ. CDR3 region: CASSLEGKVNEKLFF. Written as DNA, the CDR3 is TGCGCCAGCAGCTTGGAAGGCAAAGTTAATGAAAAACTGTTTTTT.

V gene TRBV5-4 combines with J gene TRBJ2-1; weak D call: TRBD1 (6 bases). Trimming pared 3 bases from V and 0 bases from J, leaving 13 bases between. Germline CDR1 is SGHNT and CDR2 is YYREEE (reference sequence). CDR3 size: 16 residues. The CDR3 DNA is TGTGCCAGCAGCTACGGACAGTTTCGCTCCTACAATGAGCAGTTCTTC. Translating it yields CASSYGQFRSYNEQFF.

This chain joins TRBV7-8 and TRBJ2-1; D might be TRBD1 (5 bases). In germline, CDR1 is SGHVS, CDR2 FQNEAQ. Deletions cut 0 bases from V and 5 bases from J, with 14 bases between. The CDR3 is 16 residues long. CDR3 in DNA: TGTGCCAGCAGCTTAGCGTACAGGTTAGGGAACAATGAGCAGTTCTTC. As protein: CASSLAYRLGNNEQFF.

In this sample, this clone turned up many times. The chain recombines TRBV16 with TRBJ2-7, with no clear D. Germline V gives CDR1 KGHSY, CDR2 FQNENV. This CDR3 is built from 13 residues. Trimming cost V 1 base and J 5 bases, with 9 bases left between them. The CDR3 loop reads CASSQFSRNEQYF. CDR3 sequence (DNA): TGTGCCAGCAGCCAATTCAGTAGAAACGAGCAGTACTTC.

This clone was seen ten or more times. CDR3 amino acids: CASSPSEANTEAFF. In DNA, the CDR3 is TGCGCCAGCAGCCCCTCGGAGGCCAACACTGAAGCTTTCTTT. The chain is built from TRBV4-3 and TRBJ1-1; D is unresolved. Looked up from germline, CDR1 is LGHNA and CDR2 is YSLEER. This CDR3 has 14 residues. With 4 bases removed from V and 2 bases from J, the gap between germline ends came to 11 bases.

This clone was seen a few times. The CDR3 nucleotides read TGCAGCTCGACGTCTAACTATGGCTACACCTTC. This sequence encodes CSSTSNYGYTF. The V and J genes are TRBV29-1 and TRBJ1-2; unclear D gene. This CDR3 is 11 amino acids long. Germline values: CDR1 SQVTM, CDR2 ANQGSEA. V dropped 8 bases and J dropped 0 bases, with 7 bases sitting between them. Full variable domain (rest looked up from reference TRBV29-1 and TRBJ1-2): SAVISQKPSRDICQRGTSLTIQCQVDSQVTMMFWYRQQPGQSLTLIATANQGSEATYESGFVIDKFPISRPNLTFSTLTVSNMSPEDSSIYLCSSTSNYGYTFGSGTRLTVV.

This chain connects TRBV30 to TRBJ2-4, with D perhaps matching TRBD2 (6 bases). V lost 2 bases and J 7 bases, leaving 12 bases between the germline ends. Germline V gene data show CDR1 as GTSNPN and CDR2 as SVGIG (reference sequence). The CDR3 has 13 residues. In nucleotides, the CDR3 is TGTGCCTGGAGTTTAGCGGTGACGAACATTCAGTACTTC. Protein: CAWSLAVTNIQYF.

The V gene is TRBV4-3, the J gene TRBJ2-5, with 8 bases lining up with TRBD2. Germline CDR1 reads LGHNA; CDR2 reads YSLEER. J gave up 1 base and V 0 bases, and 4 bases lay outside the gene matches. This CDR3 comprises 16 residues. In DNA form, the CDR3 reads TGCGCCAGCAGCCAAGACGGGCGGGGGGCCCAAGAGACCCAGTACTTC. As protein: CASSQDGRGAQETQYF.

The V gene is TRBV7-2, the J gene TRBJ1-5; tentative D call: TRBD1 (6 bases). The CDR3 contains 12 residues. The V end was cut by 6 bases, the J end by 4 bases, with 7 bases between. Germline V gene lookup returns CDR1 SGHTA and CDR2 FQGNSA. In DNA, the CDR3 is TGTGCCAGCAGGACAGGTAATCAGCCCCAGCATTTT. It is translated as CASRTGNQPQHF.

The chain employs TRBV18 and TRBJ1-6, with 8 bases matching TRBD1. The germline gives CDR1 KGHSH, CDR2 LQKENI. V lost 2 bases, J lost 14 bases, and 8 bases stayed unmatched. The CDR3 contains 14 residues. Written as DNA, the CDR3 is TGTGCCAGCTCACCAGAGACAGGGGCGGTGTCCCTCCACTTT. Residues: CASSPETGAVSLHF.

The CDR3 region is CASSLTLNEVQYF. CDR3 DNA: TGTGCCAGCAGCTTAACGTTAAATGAGGTGCAGTACTTC. This chain links TRBV7-3 with TRBJ2-7; no clear D gene. Trimming pared 0 bases from V and 9 bases from J, leaving 12 bases between. CDR3 length equals 13 residues. CDR1 SGHTA and CDR2 FQGTGA come from the germline V gene.

This rearrangement joins TRBV9 to TRBJ2-3, with 7 bases that match TRBD2. CDR1 SGDLS and CDR2 YYNGEE come from the germline V gene. J gave up 0 bases and V 1 base, and 8 bases lay outside the gene matches. The CDR3 is 17 amino acids. CDR3 coding DNA: TGTGCCAGCAGCGTAATGGGGTCTAGCGGTAGCACAGATACGCAGTATTTT. Residues: CASSVMGSSGSTDTQYF.

This clone occurred a few times. The chain has TRBV28 and TRBJ2-5; D not resolved. The ends were cut back, 5 bases at V and 5 bases at J, with 15 bases in the middle. This CDR3 is 14 amino acids long. Germline CDR1 is MDHEN and CDR2 is SYDVKM. As DNA, the CDR3 is TGTGCCAGCAGTCCTGGGGTGGCAGCCGAGACCCAGTACTTC. This encodes CASSPGVAAETQYF.

In its sample, this clone was seen a few times. The chain employs TRBV7-2 and TRBJ2-7; 7 nucleotides match TRBD2. The CDR3 extends over 15 amino acids. V trimming: 1 base; J trimming: 0 bases; junction bases outside the gene matches: 3. Per germline, CDR1 SGHTA and CDR2 FQGNSA. The CDR3 protein is CASSLVSGVSYEQYF. The DNA for the CDR3 is TGTGCCAGCAGCTTAGTAAGCGGGGTCTCCTACGAGCAGTACTTC.

This clone has more than one count but fewer than ten. V usage is TRBV30 and J usage is TRBJ1-2; 9 bases are a match to TRBD1. This CDR3 comprises 14 residues. CDR1 and CDR2 (germline): GTSNPN, SVGIG (reference sequence). V shed 2 bases, J shed 1 base, and the junction held 2 bases outside the gene matches. This CDR3 reads CAWSTGGGNYGYTF. In DNA form, the CDR3 reads TGTGCCTGGAGTACAGGGGGCGGTAACTATGGCTACACCTTC.

This clone was detected only a few times. This sample includes further DNA sequences coding for the same CDR3. This chain uses TRBV7-2 with TRBJ2-3; perhaps TRBD2 as D (6 bases). V lost 4 bases to trimming and J lost 0 bases, with 8 bases between them. The CDR3 contains 14 residues. Germline CDR1 and CDR2: SGHTA and FQGNSA. DNA of the CDR3: TGTGCCAGCAGCTCGGGACTTAGCACAGATACGCAGTATTTT. Protein: CASSSGLSTDTQYF.